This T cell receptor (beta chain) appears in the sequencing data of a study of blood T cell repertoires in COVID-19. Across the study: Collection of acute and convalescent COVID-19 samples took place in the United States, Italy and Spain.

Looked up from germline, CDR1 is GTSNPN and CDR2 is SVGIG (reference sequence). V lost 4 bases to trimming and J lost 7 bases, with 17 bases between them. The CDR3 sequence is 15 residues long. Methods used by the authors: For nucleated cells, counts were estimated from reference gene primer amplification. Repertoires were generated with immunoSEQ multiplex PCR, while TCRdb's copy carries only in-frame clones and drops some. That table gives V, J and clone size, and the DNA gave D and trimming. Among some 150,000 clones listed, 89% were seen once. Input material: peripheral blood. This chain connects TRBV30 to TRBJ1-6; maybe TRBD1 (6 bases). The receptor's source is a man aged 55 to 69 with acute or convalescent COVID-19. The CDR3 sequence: CAWKRSRGRNSPLHF. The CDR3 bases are TGTGCCTGGAAACGAAGCAGGGGAAGGAATTCACCCCTCCACTTT.